The 18 T cell receptor beta chains presented below share a single source sample, sequenced in a study of early T cells in non-severe SARS-CoV-2 infection. Each CDR3 protein is one row after TCRdb ran MiXCR on the 5' RACE reads. The sample gives about 26,000 distinct CDR3 sequences, about 4.8% of which show up once; around 6% is in the top ten. The sequencing input was whole blood. The receptors were gathered from an adult who was a healthcare worker with PCR-confirmed SARS-CoV-2 infection or an uninfected control (not recorded which).

This clonotype was detected many times. J is TRBJ1-6 and V is TRBV7-9; TRBD1 matches at 8 bases. J lost 7 bases, V lost 5 bases, and 7 bases had no gene match. The CDR3 has 15 residues. Germline CDR1 is SEHNR and CDR2 is FQNEAQ (reference sequence). CDR3 DNA sequence: TGTGCCAGCAGCCCCCCCGGACAGGGAAATTCACCCCTCCACTTT. It specifies CASSPPGQGNSPLHF.

This clonotype was detected ten times or more. J is TRBJ2-3 and V is TRBV30; TRBD2 aligns across 11 bases. Germline lookup yields CDR1 GTSNPN and CDR2 SVGIG (reference sequence). The CDR3 consists of 14 residues. V dropped 7 bases and J dropped 3; count of bases not matched to a gene: 6. For the CDR3, the DNA is TGTGCCTCGTGGGGACTAGCGGCTACAGATACGCAGTATTTT. It encodes CASWGLAATDTQYF.

This chain connects TRBV4-3 to TRBJ2-2; a possible D gene is TRBD1 (6 bases). Per the germline V gene, CDR1 is LGHNA and CDR2 is YSLEER. The V and J ends lost 7 bases and 4 bases respectively, with 13 bases between them. The CDR3 length is 14 residues. The CDR3 loop is CASTRTDFTGELFF. Written as DNA, the CDR3 is TGCGCCAGCACCCGGACAGATTTCACCGGGGAGCTGTTTTTT.

Ten or more counts support this clonotype. The CDR3 DNA is TGTGCCAGCTCACCAGGACTAGCAGGGGAATACGAGCAGTACTTC. Encoded protein: CASSPGLAGEYEQYF. This chain joins TRBV18 and TRBJ2-7; TRBD2 matches 8 bases. Per germline, CDR1 KGHSH and CDR2 LQKENI. CDR3 length: 15 residues. The trim removed 2 bases at V and 4 bases at J, leaving 7 bases unmatched. Complete variable domain (other parts from reference TRBV18 and TRBJ2-7): NAGVMQNPRHLVRRRGQEARLRCSPMKGHSHVYWYRQLPEEGLKFMVYLQKENIIDESGMPKERFSAEFPKEGPSILRIQQVVRGDSAAYFCASSPGLAGEYEQYFGPGTRLTVT.

This clonotype was recorded many times. The J gene is TRBJ2-3, the V gene TRBV7-9; the match to TRBD2 covers 12 bases. The length of the CDR3 is 16 residues. Trimming at V came to 5 bases and at J to 2 bases, leaving 5 bases not matched to a gene. CDR1 and CDR2 (germline): SEHNR, FQNEAQ (reference sequence). The CDR3 sequence: CASSARLAGATDTQYF. The CDR3 nucleotides are TGTGCCAGCAGCGCTCGACTAGCGGGGGCCACAGATACGCAGTATTTT.

The J gene is TRBJ1-2, the V gene TRBV9; D ambiguous. The V and J ends lost 7 bases and 4 bases respectively, with 8 bases between them. Germline V gene sequence: CDR1 SGDLS, CDR2 YYNGEE. This CDR3 comprises 11 residues. The CDR3 here is CASSSAYGYTF. The CDR3 DNA follows: TGTGCCAGCTCCTCAGCCTATGGCTACACCTTC.

This clonotype was recorded at least ten times. The V call is TRBV29-1, the J call TRBJ2-1, with TRBD2 matching over 9 bases. Per the germline V gene, CDR1 is SQVTM and CDR2 is ANQGSEA. This CDR3 contains 13 residues. The ends lost 7 bases at V and 8 bases at J; junction bases unmatched: 9. This CDR3 is CSAWRGGAYEQFF. The CDR3, as DNA: TGCAGCGCCTGGCGGGGGGGGGCCTATGAGCAGTTCTTC.

In its sample, this clonotype was seen many times. This sequence joins TRBV7-2 and TRBJ1-1; 10 nucleotides agree with TRBD1. Germline V gene data show CDR1 as SGHTA and CDR2 as FQGNSA. V lost 1 base to trimming and J lost 5 bases; unmatched junction nucleotides: 4. CDR3 length: 15 amino acids. CDR3 in DNA: TGTGCCAGCAGCTTAGGGGGGACAGGGGATACTGAAGCTTTCTTT. Protein: CASSLGGTGDTEAFF.

This chain connects TRBV11-2 to TRBJ2-7; the D gene is possibly TRBD2 (5 bases). Germline V gene sequence: CDR1 SGHAT, CDR2 FQNNGV. The V end lost 1 base, the J end lost 7 bases, and 14 bases lay between the germline ends. CDR3 length: 14 amino acids. CDR3 bases: TGTGCCAGCAGCTTAGTTCGGGCTAGCTGGGAGCAGTACTTC. Its translation is CASSLVRASWEQYF.

This clonotype appeared many times. The V call is TRBV7-6, the J call TRBJ2-7; 10 nucleotides align to TRBD1. The CDR3 covers 14 residues. The V segment lost 5 bases and the J segment 3 bases; nucleotides outside the gene matches: 4. Looked up from germline, CDR1 is SGHVS and CDR2 is FNYEAQ. CDR3 residues: CASSPGQGVYEQYF. The CDR3 nucleotides read TGTGCCAGCAGCCCCGGACAGGGGGTCTACGAGCAGTACTTC.

This clonotype came up many times. This chain uses TRBV20-1 with TRBJ2-1; 7 nucleotides match TRBD2. Germline trimming cut 6 bases from V and 3 bases from J; bases unmatched to any gene: 8. The CDR3 spans 14 residues. The germline CDR1 and CDR2 sequences are DFQATT and SNEGSKA (reference sequence). CDR3 loop: CSAEIAGRYNEQFF. In DNA, the CDR3 is TGCAGTGCCGAGATAGCGGGTCGCTACAATGAGCAGTTCTTC.

This clonotype was counted many times. The rearrangement uses TRBV28 and TRBJ2-4; D not certain. The CDR3 consists of 16 residues. Germline V CDR1 and CDR2: MDHEN, SYDVKM. V was trimmed by 4 bases and J by 0 bases, leaving 13 bases between them. CDR3 region: CASSSPGMLAKNIQYF. The DNA for the CDR3 is TGTGCCAGCAGTTCCCCTGGCATGCTAGCCAAAAACATTCAGTACTTC. Filled out from reference TRBV28 and TRBJ2-4, the complete variable domain reads DVKVTQSSRYLVKRTGEKVFLECVQDMDHENMFWYRQDPGLGLRLIYFSYDVKMKEKGDIPEGYSVSREKKERFSLILESASTNQTSMYLCASSSPGMLAKNIQYFGAGTRLSVL.

This clonotype was detected many times. This chain uses TRBV12-3 or TRBV12-4 with TRBJ1-5; 7 bases are shared with TRBD1. This CDR3 is 15 amino acids long. Trimming at V came to 5 bases and at J to 4 bases, leaving 8 bases not matched to a gene. For the CDR3, the DNA is TGTGCCAGCAGTCACAGGGGCCGCGGTAATCAGCCCCAGCATTTT. Encoded protein: CASSHRGRGNQPQHF.

This clonotype has a count of ten or more. This sequence joins TRBV18 and TRBJ2-5; D may be TRBD1 or TRBD2 (5 bases each). The CDR3 length is 17 residues. The V end was cut by 1 base, the J end by 2 bases, with 17 bases between. Germline V lookup: CDR1 KGHSH, CDR2 LQKENI. CDR3 sequence reads: CASSPLLGARGQETQYF. The CDR3 coding sequence is TGTGCCAGCTCACCACTTCTCGGGGCACGGGGTCAAGAGACCCAGTACTTC.

This clonotype was seen at least ten times. The chain has TRBV7-9 and TRBJ2-7; 13 bases fit TRBD2. The V segment lost 5 bases and the J segment 1 base; nucleotides outside the gene matches: 5. Germline V lookup: CDR1 SEHNR, CDR2 FQNEAQ (reference sequence). The CDR3 totals 16 residues. The CDR3 spells CASSPGLAGDSYEQYF. DNA for the CDR3: TGTGCCAGCAGCCCAGGACTAGCGGGGGATTCCTACGAGCAGTACTTC.

This clonotype was detected many times. The rearrangement links TRBV12-3 or TRBV12-4 to TRBJ2-2; 10 bases match TRBD2. The V gene end was trimmed by 4 bases and the J gene end by 3 bases; junction bases not matched to a gene: 5. The CDR3 extends over 16 amino acids. This CDR3 is CASSSYSGGYTGELFF. Written as DNA, the CDR3 is TGTGCCAGCAGTTCATATAGCGGGGGGTACACCGGGGAGCTGTTTTTT.

This chain joins TRBV2 and TRBJ2-7, with D hard to call. CDR1 SNHLY and CDR2 FYNNEI come from the germline V gene. The V end lost 5 bases, the J end lost 3 bases, and 11 bases lay between the germline ends. This CDR3 has 13 amino acids. This chain's CDR3 is CASSPWTDYEQYF. The CDR3 bases are TGTGCCAGCAGTCCCTGGACCGACTACGAGCAGTACTTC.

This clonotype was recorded at least ten times. This chain connects TRBV7-2 to TRBJ1-3; D is possibly TRBD1 (6 bases). Trimming cost V 3 bases and J 0 bases, with 15 bases left between them. There are 17 residues in the CDR3. The germline V gene encodes CDR1 SGHTA and CDR2 FQGNSA. The CDR3 region is CASSLLTGLFSGNTIYF. The DNA of the CDR3 is TGTGCCAGCAGCTTGTTAACAGGGCTCTTCTCTGGAAACACCATATATTTT.